This T cell receptor beta chain was identified during a study of T cells in Graves' hyperthyroidism and ophthalmopathy. This clonotype was counted ten times or more. Authors of the study amplified TCR beta CDR3 regions from RNA transcripts. A set of HTBI primers served as the primers for a first-round RT-PCR of the TCR CDR3. MiXCR, applied by TCRdb to the multiplex PCR reads, yields one record per CDR3 protein. The table lists about 680,000 distinct CDR3 sequences, approximately 36% of them singletons, with around 30% in the top ten. This clonotype was sampled from a woman in her thirties or forties with Graves' hyperthyroidism. What was sequenced was blood.

CDR3 sequence (DNA): TGCAGCGTTGAAGCTGCCGGACGGAGAAACTATGGCTACACCTTC. This encodes CSVEAAGRRNYGYTF. The chain combines TRBV29-1 with TRBJ1-2; D not resolved. With 1 base removed from V and 2 bases from J, the gap between germline ends came to 14 bases. CDR3 length equals 15 residues. CDR1 is SQVTM and CDR2 is ANQGSEA in the germline V gene. Combining the CDR3 with reference TRBV29-1 and TRBJ1-2 gives the whole variable domain SAVISQKPSRDICQRGTSLTIQCQVDSQVTMMFWYRQQPGQSLTLIATANQGSEATYESGFVIDKFPISRPNLTFSTLTVSNMSPEDSSIYLCSVEAAGRRNYGYTFGSGTRLTVV.